This TCR beta chain was obtained from a study of cytomegalovirus exposure and HLA in healthy donors. Germline V gene lookup returns CDR1 SGHTA and CDR2 FQGTGA. The CDR3 extends over 14 amino acids. Germline trimming cut 4 bases from V and 4 bases from J; bases unmatched to any gene: 6. The PCR ran on 60 Vbeta and 13 Jbeta primers. Profiled with immunoSEQ multiplex PCR; TCRdb holds only in-frame clones, not every one. Of around 170,000 clones detected, about three quarters appear once; the ten largest clones hold 4.5% to 6%. Donors were nominally healthy when sampled, though unrecorded immune exposures were likely.

Sequenced input: PBMCs. This clonotype originated in a man aged 35 to 55 in good health and CMV-seronegative. V usage is TRBV7-3 and J usage is TRBJ1-1, with 7 bases matching TRBD1. CDR3: CASSSGTAATEAFF. CDR3 bases: TGTGCCAGCAGCTCCGGGACAGCGGCCACTGAAGCTTTCTTT.